The source of this TCR beta chain is a study of CD4 T cells in relation to SARS-CoV-2 and coronaviruses. Across the whole study: PBMCs were cultured with antigen for roughly 11 days before TCR beta sequencing.

Regarding this clone: What it recognizes is unknown.

The assay was immunoSEQ multiplex PCR, and TCRdb's table has in-frame clones only and misses some. The sample yields over 20,000 clones, around 79% seen once. Before the COVID-19 pandemic, during about 2010-2019, CD4+ T cells were taken from unexposed donors. Isolation of CD4+ T cells took place after approximately 11 days in culture. Unexposed-donor CD4+ T cells were probed with SARS-CoV-2 S/N and four cold-coronavirus spikes, cells permitting. Each well had two million PBMCs in about 5% human AB serum with IL-2. The study's findings and limits: Crossreactive clones expanded significantly less to SARS-CoV-2 than monoreactive clones.

In germline, CDR1 is MGHRA, CDR2 YSYEKL. The CDR3 spans 16 residues. V dropped 2 bases and J dropped 3 bases, with 14 bases sitting between them. The sample was CD4+ T cells from PBMCs, cultured in vitro. This chain joins TRBV4-1 and TRBJ1-5; tentative D call: TRBD1 (6 bases). This clonotype was sampled from a human donor in good health. CDR3 nucleotide sequence: TGCGCCAGCAGCCAACTAGTCAGGGGTTTCAATCAGCCCCAGCATTTT. Encoded protein: CASSQLVRGFNQPQHF.